The clone carrying this T cell receptor beta chain was seen many times. The sample comes from a study of T-cell reconstitution after alpha-beta-depleted transplantation in children. The library targeted TCRbeta and was prepared with unique molecular identifiers. TCRdb independently ran MiXCR on the PCR reads; one entry per CDR3 protein. In the table there are about 610,000 distinct CDR3 sequences, 10% of which are singletons. V lost 4 bases to trimming and J lost 0 bases; unmatched junction nucleotides: 13. This CDR3 is built from 18 residues. Germline V gene lookup returns CDR1 SQVTM and CDR2 ANQGSEA.

The sequencing here drew on PBMCs from the stem cell graft donor, taken from the stem cell graft. This TCR was recovered from a human donor who donated a stem cell graft to a child with acute myeloid leukemia. The chain combines TRBV29-1 with TRBJ2-3, with TRBD1 identical over 10 bases. CDR3 DNA sequence: TGCAGCGTTGGAAGGATCCGGGACAGGGGCGGTAGCACAGATACGCAGTATTTT. Translating it yields CSVGRIRDRGGSTDTQYF.